This record covers a single TCR beta chain. Trimming removed 4 bases at V and 0 bases at J, with 7 bases between. The CDR3 loop spans 14 amino acids. Germline CDR1 reads SGHDN; CDR2 reads FVKESK. The sample's treatment: over 15 received Ad26.COV2.S at low or high dose, single or two shots; about five received placebo; per-sample allocation not given. Sampling took place 63 days after the first vaccine or placebo injection. This entry is derived from a study of Ad26.COV2.S vaccination and SARS-CoV-2 variants. Turning to the study itself: The vaccine Ad26.COV2.S was put into the muscle once, or twice with 56 days between.

Repertoires were generated with immunoSEQ multiplex PCR, while TCRdb's copy carries only in-frame clones and drops some. The sample includes about 400,000 clones, around 89% of them seen just once. Source: peripheral blood, taken in a trial of Ad26.COV2.S vaccine versus placebo. The chain is built from TRBV14 and TRBJ1-3; the D is unclear. The sequence came from a person between 18 and 60 years old who received the Ad26.COV2.S COVID-19 vaccine or a placebo. Written as DNA, the CDR3 is TGTGCCAGCAGCCCGGGATTCTCTGGAAACACCATATATTTT. This gives the protein CASSPGFSGNTIYF.